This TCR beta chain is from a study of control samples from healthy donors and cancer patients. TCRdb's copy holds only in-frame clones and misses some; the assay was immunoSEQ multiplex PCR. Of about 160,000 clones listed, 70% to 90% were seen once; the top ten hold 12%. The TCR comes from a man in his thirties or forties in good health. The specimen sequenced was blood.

In DNA form, the CDR3 reads TGTGCCAGCAGTGGAGGGGGCGGTGGAAACACCATATATTTT. It encodes CASSGGGGGNTIYF. This rearrangement joins TRBV2 to TRBJ1-3; TRBD1 matches 7 bases. Germline V gene sequence: CDR1 SNHLY, CDR2 FYNNEI. The junction had 3 bases not matched to a gene; V was cut back by 4 bases and J by 3 bases. The CDR3 sequence is 14 residues long.